This is a list of T cell receptor beta chains from one sample in a study of blood T cell repertoires in COVID-19. Using immunoSEQ multiplex PCR, the repertoire was profiled, and TCRdb retains in-frame clones only, with some absent. Seen here are some 150,000 clones, approximately 86% observed once, and the top ten hold around 3.5%. The sequenced material came from peripheral blood. These receptors originate from a man aged 65 to 79 with acute or convalescent COVID-19. Each CDR3 is given with its conserved first and last residue. The order of the fields is clone size, V gene, D gene, J gene, CDR3 DNA, CDR3 protein. The D gene is left open where the match is weak. Rows give clone size only sometimes, using once, few, many, or a class for an expanded clone.

-	TRBV30	TRBD1	TRBJ1-1	TGTGCCTCCCCTTCCAGGGGGAATACTGAAGCTTTCTTT	CASPSRGNTEAFF
once	TRBV7-2	-	TRBJ2-2	TGTGCCAGCAGCTCTACAGTAACCGGGGAGCTGTTTTTT	CASSSTVTGELFF
-	TRBV7-7	TRBD2	TRBJ2-1	TGTGCTAGCAGCTTAGCGTTAGCGGGGATGGGAAATGAGCAGTTCTTC	CASSLALAGMGNEQFF
few	TRBV30	TRBD1	TRBJ2-2	TGTGCCTGCTTGGACAGGGGATACACCGGGGAGCTGTTTTTT	CACLDRGYTGELFF
-	TRBV4-3	-	TRBJ2-1	TGCGCCAGCAGCCAAGGGGCCGCGGGACGGCAACGCTTTGAGCAGTTCTTC	CASSQGAAGRQRFEQFF
-	TRBV7-9	TRBD2	TRBJ2-3	TGTGCCAGCGGGGCTAGCGGGAACACAGATACGCAGTATTTT	CASGASGNTDTQYF
-	TRBV4-3	TRBD2	TRBJ2-7	TGCGCCAGCAGCCTCGGGACTAGCGGGAGGTACGAGCAGTACTTC	CASSLGTSGRYEQYF
few	TRBV5-1	-	TRBJ2-5	TGCGCCAGCAGACAACAGGTCCGTATACAAGAGACCCAGTACTTC	CASRQQVRIQETQYF
once	TRBV20-1	TRBD2	TRBJ2-7	TGCAGTGCTAGTGGAGCGGGAGGGCCGATCGAGCAGTACTTC	CSASGAGGPIEQYF
-	TRBV19	TRBD2	TRBJ2-5	TGTGCCAGTAGGCCCGGGGGGTCCCAAGAGACCCAGTACTTC	CASRPGGSQETQYF
-	TRBV9	-	TRBJ2-2	TGTGCCAGCAGCCCAAGGGGGGGCGGGAGTAACACCGGGGAGCTGTTTTTT	CASSPRGGGSNTGELFF
-	TRBV24-1	TRBD2	TRBJ2-5	TGTGCCACCAGTGAGGCACTAGCGGGAGGTGAGACCCAGTACTTC	CATSEALAGGETQYF
-	TRBV5-4	TRBD2	TRBJ2-3	TGTGCCAGCAGCTTGGGGGGGACTAGCCTAGATACGCAGTATTTT	CASSLGGTSLDTQYF
-	TRBV7-2	-	TRBJ1-2	TGTGCCAGCAGCTTAGGTGGCAGGGAGGTCTATGGCTACACCTTC	CASSLGGREVYGYTF
-	TRBV27	TRBD1	TRBJ1-4	TGTGCCAGCAGTGAACCGGGACAGGGCTTTGAAAAACTGTTTTTT	CASSEPGQGFEKLFF
-	TRBV4-1	-	TRBJ1-5	TGCGCCAGCAGCCAAGAAGCGACGGATTATAGCAATCAGCCCCAGCATTTT	CASSQEATDYSNQPQHF
-	TRBV28	TRBD1	TRBJ2-2	TGTGCCAGCAGTGTGACAGGGGGAAACACCGGGGAGCTGTTTTTT	CASSVTGGNTGELFF
-	TRBV4-1	TRBD1	TRBJ1-2	TGCGCCAGCAGCCAAGACGGACAGGGGAGGATCTATGGCTACACCTTC	CASSQDGQGRIYGYTF
-	TRBV7-2	-	TRBJ1-4	TGTGCCAGCAGCCCCCGGACAGTAGCAACTAATGAAAAACTGTTTTTT	CASSPRTVATNEKLFF
-	TRBV5-6	-	TRBJ2-1	TGTGCCAGCATCGGACACCTGACCTACAATGAGCAGTTCTTC	CASIGHLTYNEQFF
-	TRBV19	-	TRBJ2-4	TGTGCCAGTAGTATGACTAGGGTTCAACTAGCCAAAAACATTCAGTACTTC	CASSMTRVQLAKNIQYF
once	TRBV18	-	TRBJ2-2	TGTGCCAGCTCACCCAGACAGGAGAACACCGGGGAGCTGTTTTTT	CASSPRQENTGELFF